What follows are 11 T cell receptor beta chains derived from one specimen sequenced in a study of blood T cells in healthy people across ages. Next came a second PCR, run for about 7 to 12 cycles, which used a sample-barcoded 5' primer along with a J-beta primer mix. Via MiXCR, TCRdb re-called the 5' RACE reads, giving one row per CDR3 protein. This table holds hundreds of thousands of distinct CDR3 sequences, around 40% found once. The sequenced sample consisted of blood. The receptors come from a woman in her fifties or sixties in good health.

The V call is TRBV27, the J call TRBJ2-1, with D perhaps matching TRBD1 (6 bases). This CDR3 spans 15 amino acids. The germline gives CDR1 MNHEY, CDR2 SMNVEV (reference sequence). Trimming took off 0 bases at V and 9 bases at J, with 15 bases between the two ends. CDR3 DNA sequence: TGTGCCAGCAGTTTATCATCGGCAGGGGAGACTGAGCAGTTCTTC. Translated, it gives CASSLSSAGETEQFF.

The V gene is TRBV6-4, the J gene TRBJ2-5; D possibly corresponds to TRBD1 (6 bases). The end of the DNA fits TRBJ2-7 better, so the J call may be wrong. The CDR3 contains 13 residues. The V gene's germline CDR1 is MRHNA and CDR2 SNTAGT. CDR3 DNA sequence: TGTGCCAGCCCCCTGAGGACAGCCTACGAGCAGTACTTC. It yields the protein CASPLRTAYEQYF.

The rearrangement uses TRBV10-3 and TRBJ2-1; TRBD1 matches 9 bases. V lost 4 bases to trimming and J lost 2 bases; unmatched junction nucleotides: 3. This CDR3 is 15 amino acids long. Per the germline V gene, CDR1 is ENHRY and CDR2 is SYGVKD. DNA of the CDR3: TGTGCCATCAGTGGGGACAGGGAGGCCTACAATGAGCAGTTCTTC. Encoded protein: CAISGDREAYNEQFF.

The chain links TRBV20-1 to TRBJ2-5, with D unclear. The J call may not be correct, given that the DNA end is closer to TRBJ2-7. The CDR3 runs to 14 residues. In germline, CDR1 is DFQATT, CDR2 SNEGSKA (reference sequence). CDR3 DNA: TGCAGTGCTAGGTCGGCCGTGTCTGTTAGCGAGCAGTACTTC. Residues: CSARSAVSVSEQYF.

This clonotype has a count of ten or more. Possible read error: a much larger clone is one base away. This chain uses TRBV20-1 with TRBJ2-7; 9 bases are shared with TRBD2. CDR1 is DFQATT, CDR2 SNEGSKA, per germline (reference sequence). The length of the CDR3 is 14 residues. V dropped 4 bases and J dropped 3; count of bases not matched to a gene: 7. In DNA form, the CDR3 reads TGCAGTGCTACCGTAGCGGGAGAGATCTACGAGCAGTACTTC. This translates into CSATVAGEIYEQYF.

The chain uses TRBV29-1 and TRBJ2-3; 9 positions match TRBD1. The CDR3 consists of 13 residues. The trim removed 6 bases at V and 4 bases at J, leaving 5 bases unmatched. Germline CDR1 reads SQVTM; CDR2 reads ANQGSEA. The CDR3 sequence: CSVGTGLPDTQYF. CDR3 nucleotides: TGCAGCGTGGGGACAGGGTTGCCAGATACGCAGTATTTT.

This clonotype was seen a few times. V is TRBV18 and J is TRBJ2-3; 7 bases are a match to TRBD2. There are 13 residues in the CDR3. Germline V gene sequence: CDR1 KGHSH, CDR2 LQKENI. V trimming: 3 bases; J trimming: 9 bases; junction bases outside the gene matches: 6. This chain's CDR3 is CASSPDGGLTQYF. The CDR3 nucleotides read TGTGCCAGCTCACCCGACGGGGGGTTGACGCAGTATTTT.

In its sample, this clonotype was seen a few times. The J gene is TRBJ2-7, the V gene TRBV12-3 or TRBV12-4; the match to TRBD1 covers 7 bases. The CDR3 contains 14 residues. The V segment lost 6 bases and the J segment 6 bases; nucleotides outside the gene matches: 11. DNA for the CDR3: TGTGCCAGCAGCTTTCTCGAGGGGGCGGGCGAGCAGTACTTC. Its translation: CASSFLEGAGEQYF.

This clonotype turned up a few times. This chain connects TRBV15 to TRBJ1-4; D might be TRBD1 (5 bases). Germline CDR1 reads LNHNV; CDR2 reads YYDKDF (reference sequence). The CDR3 contains 15 residues. Trimming took off 3 bases at V and 3 bases at J, with 11 bases between the two ends. The CDR3 loop reads CATSSAQVANEKLFF. CDR3 sequence (DNA): TGTGCCACCAGCAGTGCACAGGTGGCTAATGAAAAACTGTTTTTT.

This clonotype was seen at least ten times. An end of the junction does not agree with germline; a read error may underlie this. The chain uses TRBV5-1 and TRBJ1-2, with a tentative D call TRBD1 (6 bases). The germline V gene has CDR1 SGHRS and CDR2 YFSETQ. This CDR3 spans 13 amino acids. The CDR3 DNA is TGTGCCAGCAGCCCAGGGGCTAACTATGGCTACACCTTC. Translated, it gives CASSPGANYGYTF.

This clonotype appeared a few times. The rearrangement joins TRBV18 to TRBJ1-6; TRBD1 is a possible D gene (6 bases). Per the germline V gene, CDR1 is KGHSH and CDR2 is LQKENI. V was cut by 6 bases and J by 2 bases, with 11 bases left in between. CDR3 length: 15 residues. CDR3 sequence reads: CASSHRETYNSPLHF. The CDR3, as DNA: TGTGCCAGCTCCCACAGGGAAACCTATAATTCACCCCTCCACTTT.